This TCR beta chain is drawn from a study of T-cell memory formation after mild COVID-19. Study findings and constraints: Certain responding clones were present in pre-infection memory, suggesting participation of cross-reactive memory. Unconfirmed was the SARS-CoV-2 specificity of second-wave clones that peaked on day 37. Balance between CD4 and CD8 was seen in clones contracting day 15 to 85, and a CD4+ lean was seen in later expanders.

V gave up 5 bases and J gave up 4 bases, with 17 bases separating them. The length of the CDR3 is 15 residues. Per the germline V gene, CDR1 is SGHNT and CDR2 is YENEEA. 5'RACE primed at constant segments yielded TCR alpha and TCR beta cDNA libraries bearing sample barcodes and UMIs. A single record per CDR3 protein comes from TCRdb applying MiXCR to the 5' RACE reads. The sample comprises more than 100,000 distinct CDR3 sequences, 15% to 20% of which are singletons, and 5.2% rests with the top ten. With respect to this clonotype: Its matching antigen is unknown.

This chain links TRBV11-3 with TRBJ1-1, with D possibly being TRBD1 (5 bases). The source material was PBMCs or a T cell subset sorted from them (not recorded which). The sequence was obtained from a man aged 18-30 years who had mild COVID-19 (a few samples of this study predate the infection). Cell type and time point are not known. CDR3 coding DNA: TGTGCCAGCAGCCCCGGACACCTAGCTGGCACTGAAGCTTTCTTT. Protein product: CASSPGHLAGTEAFF.